The 7 T cell receptor beta chains presented below share a single source sample, sequenced in a study of cytomegalovirus exposure and HLA in healthy donors. The PCR was carried out with 60 Vbeta primers and 13 Jbeta primers. Sequencing was performed with immunoSEQ multiplex PCR; in TCRdb, only in-frame clones are kept and a portion is missing. Here the sample spans 150,000 to 200,000 clones, 75% to 90% being singletons. Specimen: PBMCs. These receptors originate from a man aged 50-60 years in good health and CMV-seropositive.

CDR3 residues: CASIGRRSYEQYF. The CDR3 DNA sequence: TGTGCCAGCATTGGGAGGCGATCCTACGAGCAGTACTTC. V usage is TRBV6-1 and J usage is TRBJ2-7; D is perhaps TRBD2 (6 bases). The CDR3 spans 13 residues. V was pared by 7 bases and J by 1 base, with 11 bases between. CDR1 and CDR2 (germline): MNHNS, SASEGT.

The J gene is TRBJ1-1, the V gene TRBV29-1, with TRBD1 as a possible D gene (6 bases). This CDR3 has 13 amino acids. From germline, CDR1 is SQVTM and CDR2 ANQGSEA. Trimming removed 2 bases at V and 2 bases at J, with 9 bases between. The CDR3 DNA reads as TGCAGCGTTGAAAAACAGGGAAACACTGAAGCTTTCTTT. Translation gives CSVEKQGNTEAFF.

This clone was detected a few times. The V call is TRBV11-2, the J call TRBJ1-4; D uncertain. The CDR3 is 13 residues long. The germline V and J ends were trimmed by 0 bases and 8 bases, with 7 bases remaining between them. Germline-derived CDR1 and CDR2 are SGHAT and FQNNGV. The CDR3 DNA follows: TGTGCCAGCAGCTTAGATCTCTCCGAAAAACTGTTTTTT. Its translation is CASSLDLSEKLFF.

This chain joins TRBV28 and TRBJ2-1; 9 bases match TRBD1. The V gene's germline CDR1 is MDHEN and CDR2 SYDVKM. The V gene end was trimmed by 3 bases and the J gene end by 6 bases; junction bases not matched to a gene: 12. The CDR3 covers 17 residues. The CDR3 DNA follows: TGTGCCAGCAGTTTTTTAGTTCGGGGACAGGGTCTCAATGAGCAGTTCTTC. Protein: CASSFLVRGQGLNEQFF.

This clone has only one observation. This chain uses TRBV7-7 with TRBJ2-7, with D possibly TRBD2 on 5 matching bases. The V gene lost 2 bases and the J gene lost 4 bases, with 18 bases spanning the gap. This CDR3 region has 16 residues. CDR1 SSHAT and CDR2 FNYEAQ come from the germline V gene (reference sequence). The DNA of the CDR3 is TGTGCCAGCAGCTTAAGGAGGTCATCTCCCCCTTACGAGCAGTACTTC. Amino acid sequence: CASSLRRSSPPYEQYF.

The DNA of the CDR3 is TGTGCCAGCAGCTTGAACTATCAAGAGACCCAGTACTTC. Encoded protein: CASSLNYQETQYF. V is TRBV5-8 and J is TRBJ2-5; D is undetermined. Germline assignment: CDR1 SGHTS and CDR2 YDEGEE. Trimming shortened V by 1 base and J by 2 bases, and 6 bases separated the two germline ends. The CDR3 contains 13 residues.

J is TRBJ2-3 and V is TRBV4-3; no clear D. Per the germline V gene, CDR1 is LGHNA and CDR2 is YSLEER. V was cut by 0 bases and J by 7 bases, with 8 bases left in between. CDR3 size: 13 residues. For the CDR3, the DNA is TGCGCCAGCAGCCAAGACGGAGTTCATACGCAGTATTTT. Its protein is CASSQDGVHTQYF.